This TCR beta chain comes out of a study of T cell responses to AZD1222 COVID-19 vaccine. Broader study findings: Researchers report vaccine-associated CD4 TCRs spanning spike, with dominance at 160-218 and 743-854. Just a handful of people given AZD1222 tested seropositive at baseline. In a largely white British group with more females than males, clonal diversity was possibly underestimated.

Only in-frame clones appear in the TCRdb table, and some are missing; sequencing was by immunoSEQ multiplex PCR. Of just under 90,000 clones in the sample, approximately 91% were seen once. Comment on this clone: What it binds is unknown.

CDR1 is SEHNR, CDR2 FQNEAQ, per germline (reference sequence). The length of the CDR3 is 15 residues. V was cut by 5 bases and J by 1 base, with 14 bases left in between. The clonotype originates from an adult who received the AZD1222 COVID-19 vaccine. V gene TRBV7-9 combines with J gene TRBJ1-1, with a weak D call TRBD1 (6 bases). The material was peripheral blood, obtained 28 days after the second AZD1222 dose. This CDR3 reads CASSAIPTGNTEAFF. In nucleotides, the CDR3 is TGTGCCAGCAGCGCAATCCCGACAGGGAACACTGAAGCTTTCTTT.